The present entry profiles one T cell receptor (beta chain) with its context. Its antigen remains unknown. A J-beta primer mix and a sample-barcoded 5' primer were used in a second PCR of about 7 to 12 cycles. All samples yielded 3 million or more CDR3-containing paired-end reads. TCRdb independently ran MiXCR on the 5' RACE reads; one entry per CDR3 protein. In the table there are 500,000 to 650,000 distinct CDR3 sequences, roughly a quarter of which are singletons. The V segment lost 2 bases and the J segment 2 bases; nucleotides outside the gene matches: 7. The CDR3 loop spans 16 amino acids. This specimen comes from a study of blood T cells in healthy people across ages. Findings and limits, study-wide: TCR beta diversity was tightly associated with the proportion of naive T cells.

Every sample yielded at least 6.5 million isolated PBMCs. The same sample was also studied in work on T cells of mothers and their children. That publication notes: There were over 10 million TCR beta CDR3 reads from each mother and about 3.1 million from each child.

Sequencing input: blood. The genes are TRBV12-3 or TRBV12-4 and TRBJ1-2; 8 bases line up with TRBD1. The source of this sequence is a boy aged 2-15 years in good health. CDR3 protein: CASSLMWDRTNYGYTF. The CDR3 nucleotides are TGTGCCAGCAGTTTAATGTGGGACAGGACGAACTATGGCTACACCTTC.